This entry describes one T cell receptor beta chain. Germline assignment: CDR1 MNHEY and CDR2 SVGAGI. The CDR3 is 15 amino acids. With V trimmed by 6 bases and J by 0 bases, 5 bases remained unmatched. This sample is drawn from a study of blood T cell repertoires in COVID-19. Study as a whole: Donors in the United States, Italy and Spain gave samples during acute or convalescent COVID-19. PBMCs, B-cell-depleted T cells, or T cells were the source of the cDNA or gDNA that made up the material.

Enrolment of Seattle patients took place during active infection, and they were followed longitudinally. Original data processing: For nucleated cells, counts were estimated from reference gene primer amplification. Repertoires were generated with immunoSEQ multiplex PCR, while TCRdb's copy carries only in-frame clones and drops some. V, J and clone size are taken as reported in that table, and D and trimming were inferred from the DNA itself. The repertoire consists of some 150,000 clones, with approximately 85% occurring once and the leading ten covering around 8%. This chain joins TRBV6-5 and TRBJ1-5; 7 nucleotides agree with TRBD1. The sequencing input was peripheral blood. The receptor comes from a woman aged 60-75 years with COVID-19, enrolled during active disease. CDR3 bases: TGTGCCAGCAGCCCACAGGGGAATAGCAATCAGCCCCAGCATTTT. Its translation is CASSPQGNSNQPQHF.